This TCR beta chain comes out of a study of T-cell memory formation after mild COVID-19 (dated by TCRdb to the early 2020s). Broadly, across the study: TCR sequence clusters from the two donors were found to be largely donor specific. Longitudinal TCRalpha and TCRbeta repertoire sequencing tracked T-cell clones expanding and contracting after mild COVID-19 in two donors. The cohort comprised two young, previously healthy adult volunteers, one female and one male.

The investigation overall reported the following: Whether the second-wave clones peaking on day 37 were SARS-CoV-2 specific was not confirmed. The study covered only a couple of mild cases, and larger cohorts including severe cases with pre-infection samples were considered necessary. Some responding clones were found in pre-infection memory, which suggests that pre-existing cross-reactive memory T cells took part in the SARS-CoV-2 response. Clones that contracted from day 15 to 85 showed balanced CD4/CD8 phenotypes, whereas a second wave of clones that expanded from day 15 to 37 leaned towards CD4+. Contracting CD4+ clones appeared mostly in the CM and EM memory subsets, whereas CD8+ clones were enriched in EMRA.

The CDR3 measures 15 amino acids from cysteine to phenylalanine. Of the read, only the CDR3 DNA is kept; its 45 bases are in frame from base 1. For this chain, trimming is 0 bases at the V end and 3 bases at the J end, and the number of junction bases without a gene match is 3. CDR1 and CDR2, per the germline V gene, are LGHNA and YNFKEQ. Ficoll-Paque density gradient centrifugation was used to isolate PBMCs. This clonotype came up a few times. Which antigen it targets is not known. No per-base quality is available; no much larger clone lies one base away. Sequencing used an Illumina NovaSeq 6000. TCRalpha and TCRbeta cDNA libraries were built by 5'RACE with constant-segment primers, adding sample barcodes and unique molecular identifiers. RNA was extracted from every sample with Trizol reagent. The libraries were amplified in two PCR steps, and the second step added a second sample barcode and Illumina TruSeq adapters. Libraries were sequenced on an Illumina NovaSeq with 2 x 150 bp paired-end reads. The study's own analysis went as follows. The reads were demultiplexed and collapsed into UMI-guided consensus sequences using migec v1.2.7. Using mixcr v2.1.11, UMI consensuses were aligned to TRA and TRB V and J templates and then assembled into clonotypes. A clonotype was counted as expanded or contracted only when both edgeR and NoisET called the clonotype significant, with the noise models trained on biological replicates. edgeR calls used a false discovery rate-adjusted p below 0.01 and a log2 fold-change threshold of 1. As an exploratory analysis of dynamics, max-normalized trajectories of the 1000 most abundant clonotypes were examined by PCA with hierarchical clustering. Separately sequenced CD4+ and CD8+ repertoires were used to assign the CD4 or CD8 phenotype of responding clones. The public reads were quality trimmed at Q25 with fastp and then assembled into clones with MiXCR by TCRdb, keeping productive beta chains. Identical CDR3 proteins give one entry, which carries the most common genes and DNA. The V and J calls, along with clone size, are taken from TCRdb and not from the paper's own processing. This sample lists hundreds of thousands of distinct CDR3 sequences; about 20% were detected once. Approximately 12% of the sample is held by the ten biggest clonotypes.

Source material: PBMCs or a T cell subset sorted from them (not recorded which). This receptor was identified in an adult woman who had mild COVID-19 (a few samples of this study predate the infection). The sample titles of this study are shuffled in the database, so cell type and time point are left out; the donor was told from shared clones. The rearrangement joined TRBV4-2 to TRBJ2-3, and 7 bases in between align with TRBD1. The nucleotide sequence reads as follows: TGTGCCAGCAGCCAAGAGTGGACAGGAACAGATACGCAGTATTTT. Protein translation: CASSQEWTGTDTQYF.